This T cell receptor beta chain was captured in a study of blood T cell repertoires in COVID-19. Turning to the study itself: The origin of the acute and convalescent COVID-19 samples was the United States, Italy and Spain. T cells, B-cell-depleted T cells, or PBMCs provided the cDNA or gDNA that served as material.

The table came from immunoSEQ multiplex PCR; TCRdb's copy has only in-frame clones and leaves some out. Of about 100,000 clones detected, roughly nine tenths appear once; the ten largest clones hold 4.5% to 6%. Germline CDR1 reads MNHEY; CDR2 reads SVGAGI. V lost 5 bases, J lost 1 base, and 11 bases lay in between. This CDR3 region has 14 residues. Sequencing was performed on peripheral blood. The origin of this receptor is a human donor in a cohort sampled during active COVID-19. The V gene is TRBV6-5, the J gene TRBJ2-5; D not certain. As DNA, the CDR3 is TGTGCCAGCAGTCACACCCCCTTCCAAGAGACCCAGTACTTC. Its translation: CASSHTPFQETQYF.